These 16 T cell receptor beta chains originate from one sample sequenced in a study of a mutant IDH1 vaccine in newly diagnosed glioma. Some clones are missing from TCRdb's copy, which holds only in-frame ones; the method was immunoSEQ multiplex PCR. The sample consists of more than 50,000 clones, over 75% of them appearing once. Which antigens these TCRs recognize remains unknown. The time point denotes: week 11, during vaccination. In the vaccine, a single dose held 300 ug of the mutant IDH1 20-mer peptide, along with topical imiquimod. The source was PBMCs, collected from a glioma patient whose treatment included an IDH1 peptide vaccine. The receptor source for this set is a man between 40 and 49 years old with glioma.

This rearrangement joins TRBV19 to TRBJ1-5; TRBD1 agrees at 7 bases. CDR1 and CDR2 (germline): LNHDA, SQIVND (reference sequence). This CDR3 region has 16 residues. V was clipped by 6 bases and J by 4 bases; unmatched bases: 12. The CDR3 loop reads CASRSPWRGRNQPQHF. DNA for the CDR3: TGTGCCAGTAGGTCCCCCTGGAGGGGGCGAAATCAGCCCCAGCATTTT. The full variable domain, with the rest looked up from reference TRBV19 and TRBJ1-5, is DGGITQSPKYLFRKEGQNVTLSCEQNLNHDAMYWYRQDPGQGLRLIYYSQIVNDFQKGDIAEGYSVSREKKESFPLTVTSAQKNPTAFYLCASRSPWRGRNQPQHFGDGTRLSIL.

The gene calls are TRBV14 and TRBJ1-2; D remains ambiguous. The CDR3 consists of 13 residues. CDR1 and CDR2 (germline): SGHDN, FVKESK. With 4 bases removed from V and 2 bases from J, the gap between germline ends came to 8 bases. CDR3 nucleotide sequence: TGTGCCAGCAGCCTGGGCAGGAACTATGGCTACACCTTC. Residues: CASSLGRNYGYTF.

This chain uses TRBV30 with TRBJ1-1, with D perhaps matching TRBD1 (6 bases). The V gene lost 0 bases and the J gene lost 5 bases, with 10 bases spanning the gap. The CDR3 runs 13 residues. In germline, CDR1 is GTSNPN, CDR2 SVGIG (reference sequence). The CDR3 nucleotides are TGTGCCTGGAGTGTACAAACAGGGACTGAAGCTTTCTTT. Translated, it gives CAWSVQTGTEAFF.

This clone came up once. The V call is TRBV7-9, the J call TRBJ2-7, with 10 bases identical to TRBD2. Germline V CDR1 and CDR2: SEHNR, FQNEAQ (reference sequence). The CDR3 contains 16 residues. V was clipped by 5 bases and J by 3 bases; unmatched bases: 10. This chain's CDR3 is CASSLTWTSGVYEQYF. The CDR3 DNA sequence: TGTGCCAGCAGCCTTACTTGGACTAGCGGAGTCTACGAGCAGTACTTC. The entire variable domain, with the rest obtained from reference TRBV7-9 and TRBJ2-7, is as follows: DTGVSQNPRHKITKRGQNVTFRCDPISEHNRLYWYRQTLGQGPEFLTYFQNEAQLEKSRLLSDRFSAERPKGSFSTLEIQRTEQGDSAMYLCASSLTWTSGVYEQYFGPGTRLTVT.

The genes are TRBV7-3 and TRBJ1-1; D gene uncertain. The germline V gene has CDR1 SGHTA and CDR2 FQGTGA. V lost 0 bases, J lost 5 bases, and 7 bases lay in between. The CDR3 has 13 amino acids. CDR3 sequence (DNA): TGTGCCAGCAGCTTAACCCCATTAACTGAAGCTTTCTTT. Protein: CASSLTPLTEAFF. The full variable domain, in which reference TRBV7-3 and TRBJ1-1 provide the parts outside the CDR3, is GAGVSQTPSNKVTEKGKYVELRCDPISGHTALYWYRQSLGQGPEFLIYFQGTGAADDSGLPNDRFFAVRPEGSVSTLKIQRTERGDSAVYLCASSLTPLTEAFFGQGTRLTVV.

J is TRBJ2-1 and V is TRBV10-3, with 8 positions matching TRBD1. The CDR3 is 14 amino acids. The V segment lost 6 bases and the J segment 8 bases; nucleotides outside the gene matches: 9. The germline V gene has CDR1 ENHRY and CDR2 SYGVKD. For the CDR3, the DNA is TGTGCCATCAGGGCTCCGGACAGGGAGGATGAGCAGTTCTTC. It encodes CAIRAPDREDEQFF.

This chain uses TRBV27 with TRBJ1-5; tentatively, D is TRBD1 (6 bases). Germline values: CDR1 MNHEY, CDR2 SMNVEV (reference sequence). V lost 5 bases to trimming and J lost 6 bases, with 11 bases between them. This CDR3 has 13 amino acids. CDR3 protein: CASSPDSIQPQHF. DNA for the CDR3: TGTGCCAGCAGTCCGGACAGTATTCAGCCCCAGCATTTT.

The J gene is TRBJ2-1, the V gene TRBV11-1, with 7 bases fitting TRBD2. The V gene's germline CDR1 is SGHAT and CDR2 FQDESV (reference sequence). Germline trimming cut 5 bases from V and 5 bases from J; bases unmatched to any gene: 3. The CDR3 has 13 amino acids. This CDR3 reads CASSRGVHNEQFF. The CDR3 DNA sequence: TGTGCCAGCAGCCGGGGGGTCCACAATGAGCAGTTCTTC.

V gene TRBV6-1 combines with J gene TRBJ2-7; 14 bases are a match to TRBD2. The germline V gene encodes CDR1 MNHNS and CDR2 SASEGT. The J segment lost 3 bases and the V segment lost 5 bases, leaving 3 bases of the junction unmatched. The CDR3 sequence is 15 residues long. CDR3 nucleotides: TGTGCCAGCAGTCGCGGGACTAGCGGGAGCTACGAGCAGTACTTC. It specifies CASSRGTSGSYEQYF.

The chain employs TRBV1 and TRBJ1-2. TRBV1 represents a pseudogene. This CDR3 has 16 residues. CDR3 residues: CTSRLIGLCKTYGYTF. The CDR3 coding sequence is TGCACCAGCAGGTTAATCGGTTTGTGCAAGACCTATGGCTACACCTTC.

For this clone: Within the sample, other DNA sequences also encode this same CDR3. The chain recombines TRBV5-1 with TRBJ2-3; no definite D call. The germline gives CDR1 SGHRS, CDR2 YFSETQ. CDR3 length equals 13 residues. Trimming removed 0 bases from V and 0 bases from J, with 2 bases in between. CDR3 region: CASSLGSTDTQYF. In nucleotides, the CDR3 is TGCGCCAGCAGCTTGGGGAGCACAGATACGCAGTATTTT.

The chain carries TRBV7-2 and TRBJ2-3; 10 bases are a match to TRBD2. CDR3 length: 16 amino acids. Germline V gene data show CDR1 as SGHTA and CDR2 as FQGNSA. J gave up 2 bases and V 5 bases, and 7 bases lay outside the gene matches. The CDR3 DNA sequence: TGTGCCAGCAGCCCCCGACTAGCGGGCGCCACAGATACGCAGTATTTT. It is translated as CASSPRLAGATDTQYF.

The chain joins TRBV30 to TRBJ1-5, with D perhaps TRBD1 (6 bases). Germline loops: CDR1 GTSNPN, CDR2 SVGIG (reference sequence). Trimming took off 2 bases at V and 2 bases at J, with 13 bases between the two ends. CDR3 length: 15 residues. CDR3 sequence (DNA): TGTGCCTGGAGTATTTCGGACAGTCGCAATCAGCCCCAGCATTTT. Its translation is CAWSISDSRNQPQHF.

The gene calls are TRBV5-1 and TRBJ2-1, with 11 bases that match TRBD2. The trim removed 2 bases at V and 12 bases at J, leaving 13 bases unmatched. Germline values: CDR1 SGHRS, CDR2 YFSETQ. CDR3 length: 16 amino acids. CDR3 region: CASSFPSTSGGQGQFF. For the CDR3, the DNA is TGCGCCAGCAGCTTCCCCTCTACTAGCGGGGGCCAGGGGCAGTTCTTC.

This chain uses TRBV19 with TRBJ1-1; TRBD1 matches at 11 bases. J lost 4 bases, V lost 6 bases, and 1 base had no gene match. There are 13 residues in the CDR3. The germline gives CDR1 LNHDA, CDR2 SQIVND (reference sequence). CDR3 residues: CASRGQGGTEAFF. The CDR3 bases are TGTGCCAGTAGGGGACAGGGGGGCACTGAAGCTTTCTTT.

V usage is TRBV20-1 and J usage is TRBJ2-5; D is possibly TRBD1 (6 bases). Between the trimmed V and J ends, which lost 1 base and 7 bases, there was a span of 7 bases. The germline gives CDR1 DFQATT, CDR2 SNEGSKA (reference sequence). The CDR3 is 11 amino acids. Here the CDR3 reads CSARVGGTQYF. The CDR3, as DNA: TGCAGTGCTAGAGTAGGGGGGACCCAGTACTTC.